Following are 28 T cell receptor beta chains from one sample sequenced in a study of T cell repertoires in cytomegalovirus infection. TCRdb itself ran the reads through MiXCR, one entry per CDR3 protein. This sample carries tens of thousands of distinct CDR3 sequences, about 37% of them seen once, and the ten largest clones take approximately 95%. No antigen is known for these receptors. The sample consisted of CD8+ T cells from cultured PBMCs, taken from culture after CMV antigen stimulation. All receptors come from a human donor in good health (CMV status not recorded). Some clones in this sample may be carry-over from other donors' samples.

This chain links TRBV7-2 with TRBJ2-7; maybe TRBD1 (7 bases). V was shortened by 5 bases and J by 7 bases, with 18 bases between the two germline ends. The CDR3 extends over 14 amino acids. Germline V gene data show CDR1 as SGHTA and CDR2 as FQGNSA. The CDR3 DNA follows: TGTGCCAGCAGCCTGGCAGGGGGGCCGGGAGAGCAGTACTTC. This gives the protein CASSLAGGPGEQYF.

The gene calls are TRBV14 and TRBJ1-4, with no clear D. This CDR3 comprises 13 residues. CDR1 and CDR2 (germline): SGHDN, FVKESK. Trimming pared 4 bases from V and 5 bases from J, leaving 8 bases between. The CDR3 loop is CASSRGLNEKLFF. CDR3 in DNA: TGTGCCAGCAGCCGAGGTTTGAATGAAAAACTGTTTTTT.

This clonotype occurred a few times. Here the CDR3 DNA reads TGTGCCAGCAGGCCTGTCAGGGGCATCGGGGAGCTGTTTTTT. Protein: CASRPVRGIGELFF. The chain is built from TRBV6-2 or TRBV6-3 and TRBJ2-2, with TRBD1 as a possible D gene (6 bases). Per germline, CDR1 MNHEY and CDR2 SVGEGT. V was clipped by 6 bases and J by 7 bases, with 15 bases between them. CDR3 length: 14 residues.

This clonotype was observed a handful of times. The J gene is TRBJ2-2, the V gene TRBV7-9; D is possibly TRBD2 (7 bases). Trimming took 3 bases from V and 0 from J, leaving 23 bases between them. Germline V CDR1 and CDR2: SEHNR, FQNEAQ (reference sequence). The CDR3 loop spans 20 amino acids. The CDR3 is CASSFPGVSSGLSNTGELFF. CDR3 DNA sequence: TGTGCCAGCAGCTTCCCAGGGGTGTCTAGCGGACTTTCGAACACCGGGGAGCTGTTTTTT.

The table lists this clonotype with a few counts. The chain carries TRBV19 and TRBJ2-5; 14 bases agree with TRBD2. Germline CDR1 LNHDA, CDR2 SQIVND (reference sequence). The trim removed 5 bases at V and 2 bases at J, leaving 10 bases unmatched. The CDR3 length is 18 residues. The CDR3 DNA is TGTGCCAGTAGTCGGCTTGTGAGACTAGCGGGGGGGCAAGAGACCCAGTACTTC. Protein: CASSRLVRLAGGQETQYF.

The V and J genes are TRBV12-3 or TRBV12-4 and TRBJ2-7; tentatively, D is TRBD1 or TRBD2 (6 bases each). This CDR3 region has 13 residues. V lost 6 bases and J lost 5, with 14 bases in between. CDR3 DNA sequence: TGTGCCAGCAGCGTACCCGGGGGCGACGAGCAGTACTTC. As protein: CASSVPGGDEQYF.

The CDR3 nucleotides are TGTGCCAGCCGCTTGGGAGGATCCTACGAGCAGTACTTC. It is translated as CASRLGGSYEQYF. The chain uses TRBV27 and TRBJ2-7; the D gene is possibly TRBD2 (6 bases). V gave up 8 bases and J gave up 1 base, with 12 bases separating them. There are 13 residues in the CDR3. CDR1 is MNHEY, CDR2 SMNVEV, per germline (reference sequence).

The chain recombines TRBV6-5 with TRBJ2-1; D assignment may be TRBD1 or TRBD2 (5 bases each). The V end lost 0 bases, the J end lost 8 bases, and 20 bases lay between the germline ends. Germline V gene sequence: CDR1 MNHEY, CDR2 SVGAGI. The CDR3 runs to 17 residues. The CDR3 region has the DNA TGTGCCAGCAGTTACTCCTTTGAAGAGGGGTGGGCTCATGAGCAGTTCTTC. This sequence encodes CASSYSFEEGWAHEQFF.

This clonotype showed up many times. The chain combines TRBV7-2 with TRBJ2-3, with TRBD2 matching over 15 bases. CDR3 length: 18 amino acids. After removal of 5 bases from V and 3 bases from J, the junction contained 9 bases not matched to a gene. Looked up from germline, CDR1 is SGHTA and CDR2 is FQGNSA. The DNA for the CDR3 is TGTGCCAGCAGCCGGGGACTAGCGGGGGGTGCTGGGACAGATACGCAGTATTTT. Its translation: CASSRGLAGGAGTDTQYF.

On this clonotype: A read error may produce the germline difference seen at one junction end. V is TRBV5-4 and J is TRBJ1-2; D gene uncertain. The CDR3 consists of 15 residues. Germline V gene data show CDR1 as SGHNT and CDR2 as YYREEE (reference sequence). Here the CDR3 DNA reads TGTGCCAGCAGCTTGGGAGTTCCCTCTAACTATGGTTACACCTTC. Protein: CASSLGVPSNYGYTF.

The V call is TRBV7-9, the J call TRBJ1-4; possible D gene TRBD1, 6 bases. The CDR3 contains 17 residues. The V gene's germline CDR1 is SEHNR and CDR2 FQNEAQ (reference sequence). Trimming removed 4 bases from V and 5 bases from J, with 20 bases in between. The CDR3 loop is CASSSTRPTGNNEKLFF. The CDR3 DNA follows: TGTGCCAGCAGCTCAACCCGCCCTACAGGGAACAATGAAAAACTGTTTTTT.

Only a few counts were recorded for this clonotype. The chain uses TRBV7-9 and TRBJ2-1; D not certain. The V end was cut by 4 bases, the J end by 4 bases, with 8 bases between. CDR1 and CDR2 from the germline V gene are SEHNR and FQNEAQ (reference sequence). CDR3 size: 13 residues. The CDR3 reads CASSSNSYNEQFF. The DNA for the CDR3 is TGTGCCAGCAGCTCGAACAGTTACAATGAGCAGTTCTTC. Supplemented by reference TRBV7-9 and TRBJ2-1, the full variable domain reads DTGVSQNPRHKITKRGQNVTFRCDPISEHNRLYWYRQTLGQGPEFLTYFQNEAQLEKSRLLSDRFSAERPKGSFSTLEIQRTEQGDSAMYLCASSSNSYNEQFFGPGTRLTVL.

This clonotype was picked up a small number of times. This chain links TRBV27 with TRBJ1-1; tentatively, D is TRBD1 (5 bases). The CDR3 extends over 14 amino acids. CDR1 MNHEY and CDR2 SMNVEV come from the germline V gene (reference sequence). V lost 3 bases to trimming and J lost 3 bases, with 11 bases between them. The CDR3 nucleotides read TGTGCCAGCAGTTTGAGGGGTACGGACACTGAAGCTTTCTTT. Translated: CASSLRGTDTEAFF.

The rearrangement uses TRBV27 and TRBJ1-1; no clear D. Germline V lookup: CDR1 MNHEY, CDR2 SMNVEV (reference sequence). The CDR3 is made up of 14 amino acids. Deletions cut 1 base from V and 0 bases from J, with 6 bases between. In DNA, the CDR3 is TGTGCCAGCAGTTTATTAGGATTGAACACTGAAGCTTTCTTT. It specifies CASSLLGLNTEAFF.

The chain links TRBV7-3 to TRBJ1-1, with unresolved D. The CDR3 sequence is 15 residues long. The germline V and J ends were trimmed by 2 bases and 1 base, with 11 bases remaining between them. Germline V gives CDR1 SGHTA, CDR2 FQGTGA. CDR3 loop: CASSLYGVGNTEAFF. As DNA, the CDR3 is TGTGCCAGCAGCTTATACGGGGTAGGGAACACTGAAGCTTTCTTT. Based on the CDR3 plus reference TRBV7-3 and TRBJ1-1, the full variable domain is GAGVSQTPSNKVTEKGKYVELRCDPISGHTALYWYRQSLGQGPEFLIYFQGTGAADDSGLPNDRFFAVRPEGSVSTLKIQRTERGDSAVYLCASSLYGVGNTEAFFGQGTRLTVV.

A few counts support this clonotype. The chain couples TRBV4-1 to TRBJ1-6; perhaps TRBD1 as D (6 bases). Trimming removed 6 bases at V and 6 bases at J, with 12 bases between. CDR3 length: 14 amino acids. From germline, CDR1 is MGHRA and CDR2 YSYEKL. The CDR3 coding sequence is TGCGCCAGCAGAAACAGGGAGGGTAATTCACCCCTCCACTTT. This codes for CASRNREGNSPLHF.

This clonotype was counted between two and nine times. The J gene is TRBJ2-1, the V gene TRBV12-3 or TRBV12-4; 7 nucleotides line up with TRBD1. V lost 1 base, J lost 7 bases, and 1 base stayed unmatched. The CDR3 runs 13 residues. This CDR3 is CASSLEQGNEQFF. The CDR3 DNA follows: TGTGCCAGCAGTTTAGAACAGGGGAATGAGCAGTTCTTC.

This chain uses TRBV19 with TRBJ2-7; 8 bases are shared with TRBD2. Trimming took 5 bases from V and 6 from J; bases not matched to a gene: 9. Germline CDR1 reads LNHDA; CDR2 reads SQIVND (reference sequence). The CDR3 length is 14 residues. CDR3 residues: CASSPGGPLGEQYF. The CDR3 nucleotides read TGTGCCAGTAGTCCGGGGGGGCCTCTGGGCGAGCAGTACTTC. The full variable domain, its missing parts supplied by reference TRBV19 and TRBJ2-7, is DGGITQSPKYLFRKEGQNVTLSCEQNLNHDAMYWYRQDPGQGLRLIYYSQIVNDFQKGDIAEGYSVSREKKESFPLTVTSAQKNPTAFYLCASSPGGPLGEQYFGPGTRLTVT.

This clonotype was recorded many times. The V and J genes are TRBV7-2 and TRBJ2-7; tentative D call: TRBD2 (5 bases). The germline V gene encodes CDR1 SGHTA and CDR2 FQGNSA. With 5 bases removed from V and 0 bases from J, the gap between germline ends came to 14 bases. The CDR3 is 15 amino acids. The CDR3 here is CASSPSSRSSYEQYF. The CDR3 DNA sequence: TGTGCCAGCAGCCCATCTAGCCGGAGCTCCTACGAGCAGTACTTC.

This clonotype has more than one count but fewer than ten. The chain employs TRBV7-9 and TRBJ1-3; D unresolved. Germline CDR1 reads SEHNR; CDR2 reads FQNEAQ (reference sequence). With 6 bases removed from V and 1 base from J, the gap between germline ends came to 4 bases. This CDR3 contains 12 residues. DNA of the CDR3: TGTGCCAGCAGTCAATCTGGAAACACCATATATTTT. This gives the protein CASSQSGNTIYF. The complete variable domain, with remaining parts taken from reference TRBV7-9 and TRBJ1-3, reads DTGVSQNPRHKITKRGQNVTFRCDPISEHNRLYWYRQTLGQGPEFLTYFQNEAQLEKSRLLSDRFSAERPKGSFSTLEIQRTEQGDSAMYLCASSQSGNTIYFGEGSWLTVV.

The genes are TRBV12-3 or TRBV12-4 and TRBJ1-1; maybe TRBD1 (6 bases). Trimming shortened V by 7 bases and J by 1 base, and 13 bases separated the two germline ends. The CDR3 has 14 amino acids. The CDR3 region is CASITTGSNTEAFF. The CDR3 DNA reads as TGTGCCAGCATCACGACAGGATCGAACACTGAAGCTTTCTTT.

This clonotype has only a few counts. The gene calls are TRBV27 and TRBJ2-2; D is possibly TRBD1 or TRBD2 (6 bases each). The CDR3 consists of 15 residues. The germline CDR1 and CDR2 sequences are MNHEY and SMNVEV (reference sequence). Deletions cut 5 bases from V and 5 bases from J, with 15 bases between. CDR3 in amino acids: CASSRSLGGTGELFF. CDR3 bases: TGTGCCAGCAGTAGATCTCTAGGGGGGACCGGGGAGCTGTTTTTT.

The chain employs TRBV19 and TRBJ2-5, with D unclear. There are 14 residues in the CDR3. Germline-derived CDR1 and CDR2 are LNHDA and SQIVND (reference sequence). V gave up 0 bases and J gave up 1 base, with 6 bases separating them. The CDR3 loop is CASSIDLLQETQYF. The CDR3 coding sequence is TGTGCCAGTAGTATAGATCTCCTCCAAGAGACCCAGTACTTC.

This clonotype was seen only a few times. The chain carries TRBV7-9 and TRBJ2-3; unclear D gene. This CDR3 has 10 residues. In germline, CDR1 is SEHNR, CDR2 FQNEAQ (reference sequence). Trimming pared 2 bases from V and 7 bases from J, leaving 1 base between. The CDR3 here is CASSLNTQYF. In nucleotides, the CDR3 is TGTGCCAGCAGCTTAAATACGCAGTATTTT.

The chain recombines TRBV6-2 or TRBV6-3 with TRBJ2-1, with D unclear. V dropped 2 bases and J dropped 0 bases, with 8 bases sitting between them. The CDR3 extends over 15 amino acids. Germline CDR1 reads MNHEY; CDR2 reads SVGEGT. The CDR3 here is CASSYEVPSYNEQFF. Written as DNA, the CDR3 is TGTGCCAGCAGTTACGAGGTGCCCTCCTACAATGAGCAGTTCTTC.

A few counts support this clonotype. This chain's CDR3 is CASSLGSGSPLHF. The DNA for the CDR3 is TGTGCCAGCAGCTTGGGGTCGGGTTCACCCCTCCACTTT. The chain uses TRBV7-2 and TRBJ1-6; D is uncertain. The CDR3 is 13 amino acids. V gave up 3 bases and J gave up 9 bases, with 9 bases separating them. Per the germline V gene, CDR1 is SGHTA and CDR2 is FQGNSA.

This sequence joins TRBV19 and TRBJ2-5; D unclear. The CDR3 spans 15 residues. CDR1 and CDR2 from the germline V gene are LNHDA and SQIVND (reference sequence). V shed 3 bases and J shed 5 bases, with 16 bases lying between them. The CDR3 DNA follows: TGTGCCAGTAGTATTCGATTAAGGAGCGCGGAGACCCAGTACTTC. Translated: CASSIRLRSAETQYF.

The V gene is TRBV27, the J gene TRBJ1-1; D perhaps matches TRBD1 (6 bases). This CDR3 region has 15 residues. Germline CDR1 and CDR2: MNHEY and SMNVEV (reference sequence). Trimming shortened V by 5 bases and J by 4 bases, and 17 bases separated the two germline ends. This CDR3 is CASSRSGVRVTEAFF. In DNA form, the CDR3 reads TGTGCCAGCAGTCGGTCAGGGGTAAGGGTCACTGAAGCTTTCTTT.